The 25 T cell receptor beta chains below come from one sample, sequenced in a study of blood T cell repertoires in COVID-19. The repertoire was sequenced with immunoSEQ multiplex PCR; TCRdb's copy has only in-frame clones and lacks some. The sample holds about 75,000 clones, about nine tenths seen once. Sequenced sample: peripheral blood. The receptors come from a human donor in a cohort sampled during active COVID-19.

The rearrangement joins TRBV5-1 to TRBJ2-7; D unclear. The germline V gene has CDR1 SGHRS and CDR2 YFSETQ. The CDR3 loop spans 12 amino acids. The germline V and J ends were trimmed by 0 bases and 2 bases, with 3 bases remaining between them. Written as DNA, the CDR3 is TGCGCCAGCAGCTTGGGCGCCTACGAGCAGTACTTC. Amino acids: CASSLGAYEQYF.

This clone was picked up one time. V and J are TRBV2 and TRBJ2-7; the D is unclear. Germline values: CDR1 SNHLY, CDR2 FYNNEI. V was cut by 3 bases and J by 4 bases, with 4 bases left in between. CDR3 size: 11 residues. The CDR3 loop is CASSDGYEQYF. CDR3 bases: TGTGCCAGCAGTGACGGTTACGAGCAGTACTTC.

The chain uses TRBV10-3 and TRBJ1-1; 8 nucleotides agree with TRBD1. Germline CDR1 and CDR2: ENHRY and SYGVKD. This CDR3 is 15 amino acids long. Trimming took 5 bases from V and 5 from J; bases not matched to a gene: 10. The CDR3 DNA is TGTGCCATCAGTAGAGCCCTGGACAGGGCGACTGAAGCTTTCTTT. Its translation: CAISRALDRATEAFF.

V usage is TRBV30 and J usage is TRBJ1-1; a possible D gene is TRBD1 (5 bases). Germline assignment: CDR1 GTSNPN and CDR2 SVGIG (reference sequence). Deletions cut 2 bases from V and 0 bases from J, with 16 bases between. This CDR3 region has 16 residues. The CDR3 reads CAWSPSWGTLNTEAFF. Here the CDR3 DNA reads TGTGCCTGGAGTCCCTCCTGGGGCACGCTGAACACTGAAGCTTTCTTT.

This clone has only a few counts. The chain links TRBV20-1 to TRBJ2-2, with D perhaps TRBD2 (6 bases). CDR3 length equals 15 residues. The germline V gene has CDR1 DFQATT and CDR2 SNEGSKA (reference sequence). V lost 3 bases to trimming and J lost 0 bases, with 11 bases between them. The CDR3 loop is CSASPGSTNTGELFF. The CDR3 DNA is TGCAGTGCTAGTCCCGGGAGCACGAACACCGGGGAGCTGTTTTTT.

The chain uses TRBV5-1 and TRBJ2-5; no clear D gene. This CDR3 is built from 13 residues. Trimming removed 0 bases at V and 4 bases at J, with 7 bases between. Germline V gene lookup returns CDR1 SGHRS and CDR2 YFSETQ. DNA for the CDR3: TGCGCCAGCAGCTTGGGAGATCGAGAGACCCAGTACTTC. This codes for CASSLGDRETQYF.

This chain connects TRBV19 to TRBJ1-5; 8 bases fit TRBD1. The junction had 18 bases not matched to a gene; V was cut back by 6 bases and J by 5 bases. CDR3 length equals 18 residues. The germline V gene has CDR1 LNHDA and CDR2 SQIVND (reference sequence). The CDR3 DNA reads TGTGCCAGTAGCCGCCCCGGTCCCGGGACAGGCCAGGATCAGCCCCAGCATTTT. Its protein product is CASSRPGPGTGQDQPQHF.

The rearrangement links TRBV5-6 to TRBJ2-1; 13 bases are shared with TRBD2. Germline values: CDR1 SGHDT, CDR2 YYEEEE. Unmatched junction bases numbered 5, after V lost 4 bases and J lost 13 bases. The CDR3 runs to 13 residues. The CDR3 nucleotides are TGTGCCAGCAGCAGACTAGCGGGGGGACTACAGTTCTTC. Residues: CASSRLAGGLQFF.

V gene TRBV9 combines with J gene TRBJ1-3; TRBD1 might be the D (5 bases). V lost 3 bases, J lost 0 bases, and 13 bases lay in between. The CDR3 length is 16 residues. CDR1 SGDLS and CDR2 YYNGEE come from the germline V gene. The CDR3 DNA is TGTGCCAGCAGCGCGCCTGGGGGGAGCTCTGGAAACACCATATATTTT. Translated, it gives CASSAPGGSSGNTIYF. Based on the CDR3 plus reference TRBV9 and TRBJ1-3, the full variable domain is DSGVTQTPKHLITATGQRVTLRCSPRSGDLSVYWYQQSLDQGLQFLIQYYNGEERAKGNILERFSAQQFPDLHSELNLSSLELGDSALYFCASSAPGGSSGNTIYFGEGSWLTVV.

The V call is TRBV19, the J call TRBJ2-4; D is possibly TRBD1 (6 bases). Trimming shortened V by 6 bases and J by 0 bases, and 15 bases separated the two germline ends. The V gene's germline CDR1 is LNHDA and CDR2 SQIVND (reference sequence). The CDR3 spans 16 residues. The CDR3 region is CASSPGNRVAKNIQYF. CDR3 coding DNA: TGTGCCAGTAGCCCCGGGAACAGGGTAGCCAAAAACATTCAGTACTTC.

The chain links TRBV5-1 to TRBJ2-7, with a possible D match to TRBD1 (5 bases). CDR1 is SGHRS and CDR2 is YFSETQ in the germline V gene. V lost 5 bases to trimming and J lost 3 bases, with 27 bases between them. CDR3 size: 18 residues. The CDR3 reads CASSLLPSSGIRDYEQYF. CDR3 nucleotides: TGCGCCAGCAGTCTCTTACCCTCATCAGGGATCAGGGACTACGAGCAGTACTTC.

The V gene is TRBV2, the J gene TRBJ2-7; 8 positions match TRBD1. This CDR3 has 14 amino acids. V gave up 2 bases and J gave up 5 bases; unmatched junction bases: 5. Germline V gives CDR1 SNHLY, CDR2 FYNNEI. The chain's CDR3 is CASSERTGSHEQYF. CDR3 nucleotides: TGTGCCAGCAGTGAACGGACAGGGAGCCACGAGCAGTACTTC.

The V gene is TRBV19, the J gene TRBJ1-5; 9 positions match TRBD1. The V gene end was trimmed by 6 bases and the J gene end by 7 bases; junction bases not matched to a gene: 10. This CDR3 has 15 residues. Germline CDR1 reads LNHDA; CDR2 reads SQIVND (reference sequence). The CDR3 spells CASSSTGTGIQPQHF. DNA for the CDR3: TGTGCCAGTAGCAGCACCGGGACAGGGATCCAGCCCCAGCATTTT. The full variable domain, completed using reference TRBV19 and TRBJ1-5, is DGGITQSPKYLFRKEGQNVTLSCEQNLNHDAMYWYRQDPGQGLRLIYYSQIVNDFQKGDIAEGYSVSREKKESFPLTVTSAQKNPTAFYLCASSSTGTGIQPQHFGDGTRLSIL.

The V call is TRBV6-2 or TRBV6-3, the J call TRBJ2-3; D uncertain. Germline V gene data show CDR1 as MNHEY and CDR2 as SVGEGT. The CDR3 consists of 13 residues. V gave up 5 bases and J gave up 0 bases, with 6 bases separating them. The CDR3 reads CASSLTSTDTQYF. The CDR3 nucleotides read TGTGCCAGCAGTCTTACTAGCACAGATACGCAGTATTTT.

J is TRBJ1-1 and V is TRBV12-3 or TRBV12-4; unclear D gene. The CDR3 loop spans 13 amino acids. V lost 5 bases and J 0 bases, leaving 7 bases between the germline ends. CDR3 region: CASSPRVNTEAFF. CDR3 DNA sequence: TGTGCCAGCAGTCCCCGGGTGAACACTGAAGCTTTCTTT.

CDR3 sequence reads: CASSEASGLAATYNEQFF. DNA of the CDR3: TGTGCCAGCAGTGAAGCTAGTGGGCTAGCCGCGACCTACAATGAGCAGTTCTTC. The chain employs TRBV6-1 and TRBJ2-1; D may be TRBD2 (5 bases). The CDR3 length is 18 residues. The ends were cut back, 0 bases at V and 2 bases at J, with 17 bases in the middle. The germline V gene encodes CDR1 MNHNS and CDR2 SASEGT.

The chain links TRBV19 to TRBJ2-4, with TRBD2 as a possible D gene (6 bases). Per the germline V gene, CDR1 is LNHDA and CDR2 is SQIVND (reference sequence). The CDR3 is 16 residues long. V lost 3 bases and J 0 bases, leaving 12 bases between the germline ends. CDR3 sequence: CASSIGVGGAKNIQYF. CDR3 DNA sequence: TGTGCCAGTAGTATTGGGGTGGGGGGAGCCAAAAACATTCAGTACTTC.

The chain carries TRBV25-1 and TRBJ2-1, with D possibly being TRBD2 (5 bases). The ends were cut back, 7 bases at V and 1 base at J, with 11 bases in the middle. CDR1 and CDR2 (germline): MGHDK, SYGVNS. The CDR3 runs to 14 residues. The chain's CDR3 is CASKPGISYNEQFF. DNA of the CDR3: TGTGCCAGCAAGCCCGGGATTTCCTACAATGAGCAGTTCTTC.

This CDR3 reads CASREGQGVTEAFF. CDR3 nucleotide sequence: TGTGCCAGCAGAGAAGGACAGGGGGTTACTGAAGCTTTCTTT. The chain has TRBV27 and TRBJ1-1, with 10 bases identical to TRBD1. Germline trimming cut 6 bases from V and 5 bases from J; bases unmatched to any gene: 6. This CDR3 is 14 amino acids long. Germline-derived CDR1 and CDR2 are MNHEY and SMNVEV (reference sequence).

This clone was detected once. The gene calls are TRBV3-1 (or the pseudogene TRBV3-2) and TRBJ1-4, with D possibly being TRBD1 (6 bases). CDR3 size: 15 residues. CDR1 is LGHDT and CDR2 is YNNKEL in the germline V gene (reference sequence). With 2 bases removed from V and 2 bases from J, the gap between germline ends came to 9 bases. The CDR3: CASSQPTGTNEKLFF. The CDR3 coding sequence is TGTGCCAGCAGCCAACCGACAGGCACTAATGAAAAACTGTTTTTT.

The J gene is TRBJ2-5, the V gene TRBV6-6, with 8 positions matching TRBD1. V shed 7 bases, J shed 4 bases, and the junction held 8 bases outside the gene matches. This CDR3 region has 14 residues. From germline, CDR1 is MNHNY and CDR2 SVGAGI (reference sequence). The CDR3 DNA follows: TGTGCCAGCACTAGGACAGGGTCCGTAGAGACCCAGTACTTC. It codes for CASTRTGSVETQYF.

This chain connects TRBV3-1 (or the pseudogene TRBV3-2) to TRBJ1-3, with 8 bases lining up with TRBD1. Germline V gene data show CDR1 as LGHDT and CDR2 as YNNKEL (reference sequence). With 2 bases clipped from V and 2 bases from J, the junction kept 5 bases outside the gene matches. The CDR3 extends over 16 amino acids. CDR3 amino acids: CASSQPPTGAGNTIYF. CDR3 DNA: TGTGCCAGCAGCCAACCCCCGACAGGGGCTGGAAACACCATATATTTT.

This clone has only a few counts. The chain couples TRBV11-2 to TRBJ2-7, with TRBD1 matching over 9 bases. V was clipped by 5 bases and J by 0 bases; unmatched bases: 8. Germline V lookup: CDR1 SGHAT, CDR2 FQNNGV. The CDR3 loop spans 16 amino acids. The CDR3 loop reads CASSTLRDRDSYEQYF. The CDR3 DNA is TGTGCCAGCAGCACCCTCCGGGACAGGGACTCCTACGAGCAGTACTTC.

The genes are TRBV5-1 and TRBJ1-1, with TRBD1 matching over 7 bases. CDR3 length equals 14 residues. The V gene end was trimmed by 4 bases and the J gene end by 5 bases; junction bases not matched to a gene: 8. Germline-derived CDR1 and CDR2 are SGHRS and YFSETQ. The CDR3 sequence: CASSTGAGGTEAFF. The DNA for the CDR3 is TGCGCCAGCAGCACCGGGGCAGGGGGTACTGAAGCTTTCTTT. Filled out from reference TRBV5-1 and TRBJ1-1, the complete variable domain reads KAGVTQTPRYLIKTRGQQVTLSCSPISGHRSVSWYQQTPGQGLQFLFEYFSETQRNKGNFPGRFSGRQFSNSRSEMNVSTLELGDSALYLCASSTGAGGTEAFFGQGTRLTVV.

This clone was seen just once. The V call is TRBV19, the J call TRBJ2-3, with 9 bases aligning to TRBD2. The germline gives CDR1 LNHDA, CDR2 SQIVND (reference sequence). The length of the CDR3 is 17 residues. Losses at the gene ends were 5 bases for V and 0 bases for J; bases not matched to a gene: 9. CDR3 coding DNA: TGTGCCAGTAGTCCCTTCATCGGGACTAGCAGCACAGATACGCAGTATTTT. This gives the protein CASSPFIGTSSTDTQYF.